This T cell receptor beta chain comes out of a study of vaccination effects on CD4 cells after COVID-19. Overall study: Samples collected post-vaccine were obtained a median of 72 days after the second dose.

The germline V gene encodes CDR1 MRHNA and CDR2 SNTAGT. This CDR3 is 15 amino acids long. V lost 2 bases to trimming and J lost 3 bases, with 13 bases between them. Clones were sequenced by immunoSEQ multiplex PCR, and TCRdb holds only the in-frame ones, with some missing. The sample holds tens of thousands of clones, roughly 73% seen once. Pools of viral peptides were used by the ViraFEST assay to expand antigen-specific CD4+ T cells ahead of sequencing. CD4+ T cell isolation took place after approximately 11 days of culture. Participants received two doses of either the BNT162b2 or mRNA-1273 vaccine. Having tested negative for nucleocapsid antibodies, the vaccine recipients showed no prior SARS-CoV-2 infection. In regard to this clone: Its specificity is unknown.

The V gene is TRBV6-4, the J gene TRBJ1-2, with D possibly TRBD1 on 5 matching bases. The clonotype originates from a human donor who received a COVID-19 vaccine. This sample comprised CD4+ T cells from PBMCs cultured with HCoV-229E spike peptides, obtained after COVID-19 vaccination. CDR3 sequence: CASSDPRGTHYGYTF. The CDR3 DNA reads as TGTGCCAGCAGTGACCCTAGAGGGACTCACTATGGCTACACCTTC.